Presented here are 25 T cell receptor beta chains from one specimen sequenced in a study of blood T cell repertoires in COVID-19. Data came from immunoSEQ multiplex PCR; TCRdb stores just in-frame clones and leaves some out. The sample consists of 20,000 to 30,000 clones, almost 90% of them appearing once. The sequencing input was peripheral blood. All receptors come from an older woman with active COVID-19.

The rearrangement links TRBV24-1 to TRBJ2-1; 8 bases are shared with TRBD1. Germline V gives CDR1 KGHDR, CDR2 SFDVKD. The CDR3 has 16 amino acids. V gave up 1 base and J gave up 8 bases; unmatched junction bases: 9. CDR3 residues: CATSDFGRQGADEQFF. In DNA, the CDR3 is TGTGCCACCAGTGATTTTGGTCGGCAGGGGGCTGATGAGCAGTTCTTC.

This clone was counted a few times. The DNA of the CDR3 is TGTGCCACCAGTGATTTAAACCTGGACAGGGTCACCGGGGAGCTGTTTTTT. Protein sequence: CATSDLNLDRVTGELFF. The chain has TRBV24-1 and TRBJ2-2; 8 nucleotides align to TRBD1. This CDR3 is built from 17 residues. The germline gives CDR1 KGHDR, CDR2 SFDVKD. The trim removed 1 base at V and 4 bases at J, leaving 7 bases unmatched.

The CDR3: CASSLGQGAKNIQYF. In DNA, the CDR3 is TGTGCCAGCAGCTTGGGACAGGGGGCCAAAAACATTCAGTACTTC. The chain links TRBV5-5 to TRBJ2-4, with 8 nucleotides matching TRBD1. Looked up from germline, CDR1 is SGHKS and CDR2 is YYEKEE (reference sequence). J was trimmed by 1 base and V by 0 bases; bases with no gene match: 0. This CDR3 is 15 amino acids long.

This chain uses TRBV20-1 with TRBJ2-7; D is possibly TRBD2 (5 bases). CDR3 length: 13 amino acids. Germline assignment: CDR1 DFQATT and CDR2 SNEGSKA (reference sequence). Trimming pared 3 bases from V and 1 base from J, leaving 10 bases between. The CDR3: CSASRGSSYEQYF. The CDR3, as DNA: TGCAGTGCTAGTCGTGGGAGTTCCTACGAGCAGTACTTC.

This chain uses TRBV2 with TRBJ2-3, with D perhaps TRBD2 (6 bases). This CDR3 is 12 amino acids long. The V end was cut by 6 bases, the J end by 6 bases, with 10 bases between. CDR1 SNHLY and CDR2 FYNNEI come from the germline V gene. The CDR3 loop reads CASSRLADTQYF. The CDR3 nucleotides are TGTGCCAGCAGCCGGCTAGCGGATACGCAGTATTTT. The full variable domain, its missing parts supplied by reference TRBV2 and TRBJ2-3, is EPEVTQTPSHQVTQMGQEVILRCVPISNHLYFYWYRQILGQKVEFLVSFYNNEISEKSEIFDDQFSVERPDGSNFTLKIRSTKLEDSAMYFCASSRLADTQYFGPGTRLTVL.

The sample holds one count of this clone. The chain joins TRBV27 to TRBJ2-7, with TRBD2 matching 9 bases. The CDR3 covers 15 residues. V shed 4 bases and J 4 bases; nucleotides not matched to a gene: 8. CDR1 MNHEY and CDR2 SMNVEV come from the germline V gene (reference sequence). CDR3 DNA: TGTGCCAGCAGTTCAGCGGGACTAGCAAAATACGAGCAGTACTTC. Its translation: CASSSAGLAKYEQYF.

The chain is built from TRBV28 and TRBJ1-5, with TRBD1 matching 10 bases. This CDR3 spans 13 amino acids. Germline values: CDR1 MDHEN, CDR2 SYDVKM. The V gene end was trimmed by 7 bases and the J gene end by 8 bases; junction bases not matched to a gene: 5. CDR3 bases: TGTGCCAGCATGGGGACAGGGGCCGAGCCCCAGCATTTT. Translating it yields CASMGTGAEPQHF.

CDR3 loop: CASTIAGDVTGELFF. CDR3 nucleotide sequence: TGTGCCAGCACAATAGCGGGAGACGTCACCGGGGAGCTGTTTTTT. This sequence joins TRBV19 and TRBJ2-2, with 9 bases that match TRBD2. The CDR3 length is 15 residues. Germline V gene data show CDR1 as LNHDA and CDR2 as SQIVND (reference sequence). Trimming took 9 bases from V and 4 from J; bases not matched to a gene: 9.

The chain couples TRBV20-1 to TRBJ2-5, with D hard to call. Germline CDR1 DFQATT, CDR2 SNEGSKA (reference sequence). CDR3 length: 11 residues. Trimming pared 4 bases from V and 1 base from J, leaving 4 bases between. The CDR3 DNA reads as TGCAGTGCTACGGGCCAAGAGACCCAGTACTTC. Its translation: CSATGQETQYF.

This chain joins TRBV2 and TRBJ2-2, with 14 positions matching TRBD2. Germline CDR1 is SNHLY and CDR2 is FYNNEI. Trimming took 7 bases from V and 6 from J; bases not matched to a gene: 4. This CDR3 is 15 amino acids long. CDR3 in amino acids: CASTRLAGGAGELFF. The CDR3 nucleotides read TGTGCCAGCACCCGACTAGCGGGAGGGGCCGGGGAGCTGTTTTTT.

V is TRBV9 and J is TRBJ1-4; D might be TRBD1 (6 bases). Germline assignment: CDR1 SGDLS and CDR2 YYNGEE. The CDR3 totals 16 residues. The V end lost 0 bases, the J end lost 6 bases, and 15 bases lay between the germline ends. CDR3: CASSVGVGALHEKLFF. The CDR3 DNA sequence: TGTGCCAGCAGCGTAGGAGTGGGGGCGCTTCATGAAAAACTGTTTTTT. Together with reference TRBV9 and TRBJ1-4, the CDR3 gives the full variable domain: DSGVTQTPKHLITATGQRVTLRCSPRSGDLSVYWYQQSLDQGLQFLIQYYNGEERAKGNILERFSAQQFPDLHSELNLSSLELGDSALYFCASSVGVGALHEKLFFGSGTQLSVL.

The chain combines TRBV28 with TRBJ2-7, with a weak D call TRBD1 (5 bases). V gave up 6 bases and J gave up 3 bases, with 15 bases separating them. The CDR3 totals 14 residues. The germline V gene encodes CDR1 MDHEN and CDR2 SYDVKM. DNA of the CDR3: TGTGCCAGCAGCTCCCCAAGGGGTTTCTACGAGCAGTACTTC. It yields the protein CASSSPRGFYEQYF.

V is TRBV11-2 and J is TRBJ1-1; D is undetermined. Trimming took off 0 bases at V and 3 bases at J, with 14 bases between the two ends. Germline lookup yields CDR1 SGHAT and CDR2 FQNNGV. The CDR3 consists of 16 residues. The CDR3 sequence is CASSLDQEVGDTEAFF. The CDR3 DNA reads as TGTGCCAGCAGCTTAGATCAGGAGGTTGGGGACACTGAAGCTTTCTTT.

This chain uses TRBV4-2 with TRBJ2-2, with D unclear. Germline V gives CDR1 LGHNA, CDR2 YNFKEQ. The CDR3 is made up of 14 amino acids. Between the trimmed V and J ends, which lost 1 base and 5 bases, there was a span of 8 bases. The CDR3 region is CASSQGQKTGELFF. CDR3 nucleotides: TGTGCCAGCAGCCAAGGGCAGAAAACCGGGGAGCTGTTTTTT.

The rearrangement joins TRBV3-1 (or the pseudogene TRBV3-2) to TRBJ2-1; TRBD2 agrees at 13 bases. The ends lost 0 bases at V and 7 bases at J; junction bases unmatched: 6. This CDR3 contains 17 residues. From germline, CDR1 is LGHDT and CDR2 YNNKEL (reference sequence). This CDR3 is CASSQDRTSGRWNEQFF. The CDR3 DNA follows: TGTGCCAGCAGCCAAGACAGGACTAGCGGGAGATGGAATGAGCAGTTCTTC.

The chain has TRBV7-2 and TRBJ2-3; D perhaps matches TRBD1 (6 bases). Germline lookup yields CDR1 SGHTA and CDR2 FQGNSA. V dropped 5 bases and J dropped 0 bases, with 12 bases sitting between them. The CDR3 has 15 amino acids. CDR3 sequence reads: CASSPRQASTDTQYF. Here the CDR3 DNA reads TGTGCCAGCAGCCCCCGACAGGCTAGCACAGATACGCAGTATTTT. The complete variable domain, with remaining parts taken from reference TRBV7-2 and TRBJ2-3, reads GAGVSQSPSNKVTEKGKDVELRCDPISGHTALYWYRQSLGQGLEFLIYFQGNSAPDKSGLPSDRFSAERTGGSVSTLTIQRTQQEDSAVYLCASSPRQASTDTQYFGPGTRLTVL.

This chain connects TRBV6-1 to TRBJ2-7; 10 bases line up with TRBD2. This CDR3 is built from 17 residues. Germline loops: CDR1 MNHNS, CDR2 SASEGT. V lost 2 bases to trimming and J lost 4 bases; unmatched junction nucleotides: 11. The CDR3 is CASSESPPSGSPYEQYF. Written as DNA, the CDR3 is TGTGCCAGCAGTGAATCCCCGCCTAGCGGGAGCCCTTACGAGCAGTACTTC.

The chain employs TRBV3-1 (or the pseudogene TRBV3-2) and TRBJ2-5; D unresolved. V dropped 0 bases and J dropped 3 bases, with 8 bases sitting between them. The CDR3 has 14 residues. The germline CDR1 and CDR2 sequences are LGHDT and YNNKEL (reference sequence). The CDR3 reads CASSQETIKETQYF. For the CDR3, the DNA is TGTGCCAGCAGCCAAGAAACTATTAAAGAGACCCAGTACTTC.

This chain uses TRBV2 with TRBJ2-3; 7 bases fit TRBD2. Germline trimming cut 8 bases from V and 0 bases from J; bases unmatched to any gene: 5. The germline CDR1 and CDR2 sequences are SNHLY and FYNNEI. CDR3 size: 14 residues. The CDR3 coding sequence is TGTGCCAGCGCGGGAGATGCTAGCACAGATACGCAGTATTTT. Protein sequence: CASAGDASTDTQYF.

This rearrangement joins TRBV27 to TRBJ1-5, with D unclear. Between the trimmed V and J ends, which lost 6 bases and 1 base, there was a span of 7 bases. The CDR3 extends over 13 amino acids. CDR1 MNHEY and CDR2 SMNVEV come from the germline V gene (reference sequence). CDR3 amino acids: CASRLQSNQPQHF. In DNA, the CDR3 is TGTGCCAGCAGATTACAGAGCAATCAGCCCCAGCATTTT.

This sequence joins TRBV6-5 and TRBJ2-3, with 11 positions matching TRBD1. The CDR3 sequence is 13 residues long. The junction had 5 bases not matched to a gene; V was cut back by 10 bases and J by 5 bases. The germline V gene encodes CDR1 MNHEY and CDR2 SVGAGI. This CDR3 is CANGQGAVDTQYF. The CDR3 bases are TGTGCCAACGGACAGGGGGCAGTAGATACGCAGTATTTT.

This clone was found a few times. V and J are TRBV7-2 and TRBJ2-1, with 11 bases fitting TRBD2. Germline lookup yields CDR1 SGHTA and CDR2 FQGNSA. Trimming took 5 bases from V and 4 from J; bases not matched to a gene: 4. The CDR3 is made up of 15 amino acids. This CDR3 reads CASSAGTSGYNEQFF. CDR3 in DNA: TGTGCCAGCAGCGCCGGGACTAGCGGTTACAATGAGCAGTTCTTC.

This clone was found a few times. The genes are TRBV3-1 (or the pseudogene TRBV3-2) and TRBJ1-1, with 8 bases matching TRBD1. The CDR3 covers 16 residues. V lost 4 bases, J lost 5 bases, and 12 bases stayed unmatched. Germline assignment: CDR1 LGHDT and CDR2 YNNKEL (reference sequence). CDR3: CASSPVGQGAWTEAFF. The CDR3 DNA sequence: TGTGCCAGCAGCCCCGTGGGGCAGGGGGCTTGGACTGAAGCTTTCTTT.

This chain joins TRBV7-2 and TRBJ2-5, with 7 positions matching TRBD2. The CDR3 consists of 15 residues. Germline loops: CDR1 SGHTA, CDR2 FQGNSA. V shed 6 bases, J shed 2 bases, and the junction held 9 bases outside the gene matches. CDR3 in amino acids: CASSQSGILQETQYF. CDR3 in DNA: TGTGCCAGCAGTCAAAGCGGGATTCTACAAGAGACCCAGTACTTC.

This chain joins TRBV27 and TRBJ2-1; 9 bases are a match to TRBD2. The V and J ends lost 5 bases and 11 bases, in that order; junction bases with no gene match: 4. The germline V gene has CDR1 MNHEY and CDR2 SMNVEV (reference sequence). The CDR3 runs to 12 residues. This chain's CDR3 is CASSGAGGKQFF. Written as DNA, the CDR3 is TGTGCCAGCAGTGGAGCGGGAGGAAAGCAGTTCTTC.